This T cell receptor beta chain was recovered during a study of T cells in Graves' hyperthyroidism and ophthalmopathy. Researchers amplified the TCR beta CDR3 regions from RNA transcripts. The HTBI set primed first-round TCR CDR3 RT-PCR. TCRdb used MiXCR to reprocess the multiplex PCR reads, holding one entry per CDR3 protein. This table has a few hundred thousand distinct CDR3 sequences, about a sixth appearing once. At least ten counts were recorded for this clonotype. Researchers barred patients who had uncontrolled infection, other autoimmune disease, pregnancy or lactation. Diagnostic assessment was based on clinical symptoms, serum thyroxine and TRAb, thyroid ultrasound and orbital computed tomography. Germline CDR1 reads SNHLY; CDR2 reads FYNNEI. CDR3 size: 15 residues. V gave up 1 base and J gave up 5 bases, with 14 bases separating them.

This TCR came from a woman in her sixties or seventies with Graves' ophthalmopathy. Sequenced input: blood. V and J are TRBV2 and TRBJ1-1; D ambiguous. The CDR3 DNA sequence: TGTGCCAGCAGTGAAGGGACCCTACGTCCAACTGAAGCTTTCTTT. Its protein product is CASSEGTLRPTEAFF. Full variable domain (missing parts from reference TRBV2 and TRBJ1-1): EPEVTQTPSHQVTQMGQEVILRCVPISNHLYFYWYRQILGQKVEFLVSFYNNEISEKSEIFDDQFSVERPDGSNFTLKIRSTKLEDSAMYFCASSEGTLRPTEAFFGQGTRLTVV.